One and the same sample provided the 20 T cell receptor beta chains below, sequenced in a study of OX40 agonist ivuxolimab in advanced cancers. Assay used: immunoSEQ multiplex PCR; TCRdb lists only in-frame clones, some missing. Found here are over 100,000 clones, around nine tenths of them singletons; the top ten hold about 1%. Specimen: CD4+ or CD8+ T cells sorted from blood, collected in a trial of the OX40 agonist ivuxolimab. The receptors derive from an adult with an advanced solid tumor such as melanoma, head and neck, liver or kidney cancer.

This rearrangement joins TRBV19 to TRBJ2-7, with D possibly TRBD1 on 8 matching bases. Germline V gene lookup returns CDR1 LNHDA and CDR2 SQIVND (reference sequence). V lost 3 bases and J 6 bases, leaving 15 bases between the germline ends. There are 14 residues in the CDR3. CDR3 loop: CASSILDREGEQYF. The CDR3 DNA reads TGTGCCAGTAGTATCCTGGACAGGGAGGGCGAGCAGTACTTC.

The gene calls are TRBV19 and TRBJ1-1; D is uncertain. CDR1 is LNHDA and CDR2 is SQIVND in the germline V gene (reference sequence). Trimming stripped 3 bases from V and 1 base from J, with 9 bases between. This CDR3 is built from 14 residues. The CDR3 is CASSIGHTNTEAFF. CDR3 coding DNA: TGTGCCAGTAGTATTGGGCATACGAACACTGAAGCTTTCTTT.

The chain employs TRBV11-2 and TRBJ2-5; D not resolved. CDR1 SGHAT and CDR2 FQNNGV come from the germline V gene. The V end lost 4 bases, the J end lost 7 bases, and 10 bases lay between the germline ends. CDR3 length: 12 amino acids. The CDR3 is CASSYAMGTQYF. The CDR3 nucleotides read TGTGCCAGCAGCTACGCAATGGGGACCCAGTACTTC.

The chain couples TRBV7-3 to TRBJ2-2, with TRBD1 matching 8 bases. The junction had 4 bases not matched to a gene; V was cut back by 2 bases and J by 2 bases. From germline, CDR1 is SGHTA and CDR2 FQGTGA. The CDR3 has 16 amino acids. DNA of the CDR3: TGTGCCAGCAGCTTACAGTCAGGGGGCAACACCGGGGAGCTGTTTTTT. This encodes CASSLQSGGNTGELFF. Looking up the rest from reference TRBV7-3 and TRBJ2-2 gives the full variable domain: GAGVSQTPSNKVTEKGKYVELRCDPISGHTALYWYRQSLGQGPEFLIYFQGTGAADDSGLPNDRFFAVRPEGSVSTLKIQRTERGDSAVYLCASSLQSGGNTGELFFGEGSRLTVL.

CDR3 DNA: TGTGCCAGCAGCTTGGGTGGGTTAGTTTCAGCCGGGGAGCTGTTTTTT. It is translated as CASSLGGLVSAGELFF. The J gene is TRBJ2-2, the V gene TRBV5-4; D is ambiguous. Germline V gene sequence: CDR1 SGHNT, CDR2 YYREEE (reference sequence). Trimming removed 0 bases at V and 6 bases at J, with 15 bases between. The CDR3 is 16 residues long.

Regarding this clone: Different DNA sequences within this sample yield the same CDR3. The chain recombines TRBV28 with TRBJ2-7; 7 bases align to TRBD2. This CDR3 is 12 amino acids long. V shed 7 bases and J 2 bases; nucleotides not matched to a gene: 2. CDR1 MDHEN and CDR2 SYDVKM come from the germline V gene. The CDR3 DNA follows: TGTGCCAGCACTAGCGGTCCCTACGAGCAGTACTTC. Translated, it gives CASTSGPYEQYF.

This chain uses TRBV7-8 with TRBJ1-4; D ambiguous. Germline values: CDR1 SGHVS, CDR2 FQNEAQ. The V end lost 1 base, the J end lost 0 bases, and 6 bases lay between the germline ends. CDR3 length equals 15 residues. In nucleotides, the CDR3 is TGTGCCAGCAGCTTAGACGGGGCAACTAATGAAAAACTGTTTTTT. Translation gives CASSLDGATNEKLFF. The full variable domain, completed using reference TRBV7-8 and TRBJ1-4, is GAGVSQSPRYKVAKRGQDVALRCDPISGHVSLFWYQQALGQGPEFLTYFQNEAQLDKSGLPSDRFFAERPEGSVSTLKIQRTQQEDSAVYLCASSLDGATNEKLFFGSGTQLSVL.

V gene TRBV2 combines with J gene TRBJ2-1; 7 bases are shared with TRBD2. CDR3 size: 14 residues. V lost 5 bases to trimming and J lost 6 bases; unmatched junction nucleotides: 7. Germline V gives CDR1 SNHLY, CDR2 FYNNEI. The DNA for the CDR3 is TGTGCCAGCAGTTTCACCGGGACTATCAATGAGCAGTTCTTC. As protein: CASSFTGTINEQFF.

The genes are TRBV9 and TRBJ1-6, with unresolved D. V dropped 0 bases and J dropped 10 bases, with 11 bases sitting between them. The CDR3 has 14 amino acids. Per the germline V gene, CDR1 is SGDLS and CDR2 is YYNGEE. The CDR3 sequence: CASSVAGLSSPLHF. CDR3 nucleotides: TGTGCCAGCAGCGTAGCCGGTTTGAGCTCACCCCTCCACTTT.

Here the CDR3 DNA reads TGCGCCAGCAGCTTGGTTACAGGGGTCACCGGGGAGCTGTTTTTT. Amino acids: CASSLVTGVTGELFF. The rearrangement uses TRBV5-1 and TRBJ2-2; 7 nucleotides align to TRBD1. Germline V lookup: CDR1 SGHRS, CDR2 YFSETQ. V shed 0 bases and J 4 bases; nucleotides not matched to a gene: 3. This CDR3 comprises 15 residues.

V and J are TRBV7-2 and TRBJ2-3; D unclear. Between the trimmed V and J ends, which lost 0 bases and 0 bases, there was a span of 4 bases. The CDR3 is 14 amino acids. Germline V CDR1 and CDR2: SGHTA, FQGNSA. The CDR3 nucleotides are TGTGCCAGCAGCTTAGCGCTTAGCACAGATACGCAGTATTTT. This codes for CASSLALSTDTQYF.

This chain links TRBV6-5 with TRBJ2-1; TRBD1 or TRBD2 may be the D gene (5 bases each). V dropped 2 bases and J dropped 10 bases, with 15 bases sitting between them. Germline CDR1 reads MNHEY; CDR2 reads SVGAGI. The CDR3 is 14 residues long. Here the CDR3 reads CASSYVSGTGEQFF. The CDR3 DNA follows: TGTGCCAGCAGTTACGTCTCCGGGACGGGGGAGCAGTTCTTC.

The chain employs TRBV19 and TRBJ1-5; D is perhaps TRBD1 (6 bases). Trimming removed 6 bases from V and 7 bases from J, with 10 bases in between. The CDR3 is 12 residues long. Per the germline V gene, CDR1 is LNHDA and CDR2 is SQIVND (reference sequence). CDR3 protein: CASRLQGQPQHF. The CDR3 DNA is TGTGCCAGTAGGCTACAGGGCCAGCCCCAGCATTTT.

V is TRBV6-6 and J is TRBJ2-5, with 9 bases that match TRBD1. The V and J ends lost 0 bases and 5 bases, in that order; junction bases with no gene match: 7. Germline values: CDR1 MNHNY, CDR2 SVGAGI (reference sequence). The CDR3 loop spans 16 amino acids. CDR3 residues: CASSYSGTGSHETQYF. CDR3 coding DNA: TGTGCCAGCAGTTACTCGGGGACAGGGAGCCACGAGACCCAGTACTTC.

The chain is built from TRBV14 and TRBJ1-2; 7 positions match TRBD1. CDR1 and CDR2 (germline): SGHDN, FVKESK. V shed 0 bases and J 5 bases; nucleotides not matched to a gene: 9. The CDR3 covers 16 residues. CDR3 loop: CASSQDRGTVFYGYTF. CDR3 in DNA: TGTGCCAGCAGCCAAGATCGGGGGACAGTCTTTTATGGCTACACCTTC.

V gene TRBV9 combines with J gene TRBJ2-3; 8 bases fit TRBD2. The CDR3 loop spans 16 amino acids. The V and J ends lost 3 bases and 0 bases, in that order; junction bases with no gene match: 6. Per germline, CDR1 SGDLS and CDR2 YYNGEE. The CDR3 nucleotides read TGTGCCAGCAGCGCTAGACTAGCGACTAGCACAGATACGCAGTATTTT. As protein: CASSARLATSTDTQYF.

The CDR3 nucleotides are TGTGCCAGCAGCTTACCCGGGGGGGAGGTCTACAATGAGCAGTTCTTC. Amino acid sequence: CASSLPGGEVYNEQFF. This chain links TRBV7-6 with TRBJ2-1; 8 nucleotides agree with TRBD2. The germline CDR1 and CDR2 sequences are SGHVS and FNYEAQ. The junction had 6 bases not matched to a gene; V was cut back by 2 bases and J by 3 bases. This CDR3 contains 16 residues.

The chain recombines TRBV28 with TRBJ1-1, with 8 bases fitting TRBD1. Germline V lookup: CDR1 MDHEN, CDR2 SYDVKM. V lost 6 bases and J lost 0; bases outside the gene matches: 6. This CDR3 contains 15 residues. The CDR3 DNA reads as TGTGCCAGCAGCCTCCGGACAGGGATGAACACTGAAGCTTTCTTT. Encoded protein: CASSLRTGMNTEAFF. The full variable domain, rest sourced from reference TRBV28 and TRBJ1-1, is DVKVTQSSRYLVKRTGEKVFLECVQDMDHENMFWYRQDPGLGLRLIYFSYDVKMKEKGDIPEGYSVSREKKERFSLILESASTNQTSMYLCASSLRTGMNTEAFFGQGTRLTVV.

The rearrangement uses TRBV21-1 and TRBJ2-7. TRBV21-1 is a documented pseudogene. The CDR3 covers 16 residues. The DNA of the CDR3 is TGTGCCAGCAGCAATGAGGTCCGGACGATTTGGGACGAGCAGTACTTC. Protein sequence: CASSNEVRTIWDEQYF.

The chain employs TRBV6-5 and TRBJ2-5, with D perhaps TRBD2 (6 bases). Germline CDR1 is MNHEY and CDR2 is SVGAGI. V lost 2 bases, J lost 2 bases, and 12 bases lay in between. CDR3 length: 15 amino acids. The CDR3 here is CASSYRGTSQETQYF. The DNA of the CDR3 is TGTGCCAGCAGTTACAGAGGGACTTCTCAAGAGACCCAGTACTTC.